These T cell receptor beta chains were read from a single sample in a study of OX40 agonist ivuxolimab in advanced cancers. Some clones are missing from TCRdb's copy, which holds only in-frame ones; the method was immunoSEQ multiplex PCR. The sample carries about 45,000 clones, around 84% recorded once. The input for sequencing was CD4+ or CD8+ T cells sorted from blood, taken in a trial of the OX40 agonist ivuxolimab. The receptors originated from an adult with an advanced solid tumor such as melanoma, head and neck, liver or kidney cancer. The CDR3 runs from the conserved cysteine through the conserved F or W. The D gene is left open where the match is weak. Clone size appears in some rows only: once, few, many, or a class for an expanded clone.

TRBD1 . TRBJ1-4 TRBV28 TGTGCCACCAGTTCCGGGGTTGCAGGGGGAGGAGAAAAACTGTTTTTT CATSSGVAGGGEKLFF
. . TRBJ1-5 TRBV6-4 TGTGCCAGCAGAAGGGCCCGGGACGACAATCAGCCCCAGCATTTT CASRRARDDNQPQHF
TRBD1 once TRBJ2-7 TRBV5-8 TGTGCCAGCAGCTCCCCCGGGACAGCTTCCTACGAGCAGTACTTC CASSSPGTASYEQYF
TRBD1 . TRBJ2-5 TRBV11-3 TGTGCCAGCAGCCCCCGGGACAGGTGGGAGACCCAGTACTTC CASSPRDRWETQYF
. . TRBJ2-1 TRBV5-8 TGTGCCAGCAGCTTGGAACGGGCTTCCTACAATGAGCAGTTCTTC CASSLERASYNEQFF
TRBD1 . TRBJ2-1 TRBV5-1 TGCGCCAGCAGCTTCACCGGGACAGGTTACAATGAGCAGTTCTTC CASSFTGTGYNEQFF
TRBD2 . TRBJ2-7 TRBV11-1 TGTGCCAGCAGCTTAACTAGCGGCGAGCAGTACTTC CASSLTSGEQYF
. . TRBJ1-2 TRBV4-3 TGCGCCAGCAGCCAAGAGCGGTTAGCCTATGGCTACACCTTC CASSQERLAYGYTF
TRBD2 once TRBJ2-7 TRBV27 TGTGCCAGCAGTTCCAGCGGGAGGCCCTACGAGCAGTACTTC CASSSSGRPYEQYF
. . TRBJ2-6 TRBV4-1 TGTGCCAGCAGCCAAGACAACTCTGGGGCCAACGTCCTGACTTTC CASSQDNSGANVLTF
TRBD2 . TRBJ2-3 TRBV19 TGTGCCAGTAGTTTCACTGAGCGGGGAGGCACAGATACGCAGTATTTT CASSFTERGGTDTQYF
TRBD1 few TRBJ1-4 TRBV28 TGTGCCAGCGCGACACTTCAGCCGGGACAGACTAATGAAAAACTGTTTTTT CASATLQPGQTNEKLFF
. . TRBJ2-7 TRBV2 TGTGCCATCCCGGTAGGGGTGACTGGCTACGAGCAGTACTTC CAIPVGVTGYEQYF
. . TRBJ2-5 TRBV9 TGTGCCAGCAGCGTATCCGGGGGCTCGGAGACCCAGTACTTC CASSVSGGSETQYF
TRBD2 . TRBJ2-7 TRBV7-2 TGTGCCAGCAGCTTAGCTAGCGGGGACTACGAGCAGTACTTC CASSLASGDYEQYF
. few TRBJ2-7 TRBV5-4 TGTGCCAGCAGCTTCCAGGGGACCTACGAGCAGTACTTC CASSFQGTYEQYF
. few TRBJ1-2 TRBV29-1 TGCAGCGTTGTAGATACAGGGCCCTATGGCTACACCTTC CSVVDTGPYGYTF
TRBD1 once TRBJ1-1 TRBV28 TGTGCCAGCAGTTGGATGACAGGGGGGCATACTGAAGCTTTCTTT CASSWMTGGHTEAFF
TRBD2 . TRBJ2-7 TRBV4-1 TGCGCCAGCAGCCGCGGTCAGGGACTAGCAGACGAGCAGTACTTC CASSRGQGLADEQYF
. . TRBJ1-5 TRBV27 TGTGCCAGCAGTTTATCGCTCGGAAATCAGCCCCAGCATTTT CASSLSLGNQPQHF
. . TRBJ2-3 TRBV7-9 TGTGCCACCCGGGACCTATCCGGGGGAATCGACTCCACAGATACGCAGTATTTT CATRDLSGGIDSTDTQYF
. . TRBJ2-5 TRBV5-6 TGTGCCAGCAGCTTCACGCAAGAGACCCAGTACTTC CASSFTQETQYF
. . TRBJ2-3 TRBV6-4 TGTGCCAGCAGTGATCAGACAGCGTTCACAGATACGCAGTATTTT CASSDQTAFTDTQYF
. . TRBJ1-5 TRBV5-6 TGTGCCAGCAGCTTGGAACGGCGGGGCAATCAGCCCCAGCATTTT CASSLERRGNQPQHF
TRBD1 . TRBJ2-1 TRBV5-4 TGTGCCAGCAGCTTGAAGGGGGCAGGGTCTTGGTTCGGGCAGTTCTTC CASSLKGAGSWFGQFF
. . TRBJ1-2 TRBV5-8 TGTGCCAGCAGTTTTGGGGGGAGGGGCTACACCTTC CASSFGGRGYTF
. once TRBJ2-1 TRBV13 TGTGCCAGCAGCTTACCAGGGAGGAATGAGCAGTTCTTC CASSLPGRNEQFF
. . TRBJ2-1 TRBV7-8 TGTGCCAGCGGAGACCAGTATACCTACAATGAGCAGTTCTTC CASGDQYTYNEQFF
. . TRBJ2-7 TRBV6-1 TGTGCCAGCAGTGAGGTAGGGTACGAGCAGTACTTC CASSEVGYEQYF
TRBD2 . TRBJ2-3 TRBV13 TGTGCCAGCAGCCAAGGACTAGTAGAATGGACAGATACGCAGTATTTT CASSQGLVEWTDTQYF
. . TRBJ2-2 TRBV11-3 TGTGCCAGCAGCTTAGTAGGGGAGACATTCGGGCTGTTTTTT CASSLVGETFGLFF
TRBD2 . TRBJ2-1 TRBV19 TGTGCCAGTAGGATGGGGACTAGCCGTAGCAATGAGCAGTTCTTC CASRMGTSRSNEQFF
. few TRBJ2-1 TRBV10-3 TGTGCCATCAGTGTACCGGCTAGGCCCCCCTACAATGAGCAGTTCTTC CAISVPARPPYNEQFF
. . TRBJ2-7 TRBV28 TGTGCCAGCAGTTGGGGCCCCGGGCCACCCTCCTACGAGCAGTACTTC CASSWGPGPPSYEQYF
. . TRBJ2-7 TRBV11-3 TGTGCCAGCAGCTTAGATAGGTTGGGCGGGCCGACCTACGAGCAGTACTTC CASSLDRLGGPTYEQYF
. . TRBJ2-5 TRBV7-6 TGTGCCAGCAGCCCGACCAGGGAAGGTACGGAGACCCAGTACTTC CASSPTREGTETQYF
. . TRBJ2-7 TRBV4-3 TGCGCCAGCAGCCAAGAGAGGCTGGCCTACGAGCAGTACTTC CASSQERLAYEQYF
. . TRBJ2-1 TRBV7-9 TGTGCCAGCAGCTTAGTTGAGGGGCGAGCTGAGCAGTTCTTC CASSLVEGRAEQFF
TRBD1 . TRBJ2-7 TRBV6-5 TGTGCCAGCAGTTACTCGACAGGGTGGCGGTACGAGCAGTACTTC CASSYSTGWRYEQYF
TRBD1 . TRBJ2-7 TRBV4-1 TGCGCCAGCAGCCCCTTGATGACAGGGCGCTACGAGCAGTACTTC CASSPLMTGRYEQYF
TRBD1 . TRBJ2-5 TRBV11-3 TGTGCCAGCAGCATGACAGGGGGCCTGAGGGAGACCCAGTACTTC CASSMTGGLRETQYF
TRBD1 . TRBJ2-5 TRBV7-9 TGTGCCAGCAGCATACTAGAGACAGGGGGTAGCCAAGAGACCCAGTACTTC CASSILETGGSQETQYF
TRBD2 . TRBJ2-1 TRBV7-9 TGTGCCAGCAGCCCGGGGACTAGTTACAATGAGCAGTTCTTC CASSPGTSYNEQFF
. . TRBJ2-1 TRBV7-8 TGTGCCAGCAGCTTTCAGCGTGAGAGCTCCTACAATGAGCAGTTCTTC CASSFQRESSYNEQFF
TRBD1 . TRBJ2-7 TRBV11-2 TGTGCCAGCAGCTTAGGACAGGGGGACTACTACGAGCAGTACTTC CASSLGQGDYYEQYF
. . TRBJ2-4 TRBV13 TGTGCCAGCAGCTTGGGTCTAGCCAAAAACATTCAGTACTTC CASSLGLAKNIQYF
. . TRBJ2-2 TRBV28 TGTGCCAGCAGTTCCTCCCTGAACACCGGGGAGCTGTTTTTT CASSSSLNTGELFF
TRBD1 . TRBJ2-2 TRBV7-3 TGTGCCAGCAGCAACACCAGGGGGCGGAACACCGGGGAGCTGTTTTTT CASSNTRGRNTGELFF
. . TRBJ1-6 TRBV13 TGTGCCAGCAGCTCACAAGATTCACCCCTCCACTTT CASSSQDSPLHF
TRBD2 . TRBJ2-7 TRBV10-2 TGCGCCAGCAGTGAGAAAGCGGGAGACGTCCACGAGCAGTACTTC CASSEKAGDVHEQYF
. . TRBJ2-5 TRBV19 TGTGCCAGTAGTAGCCAAGAGACCCAGTACTTC CASSSQETQYF
. . TRBJ2-3 TRBV9 TGTGCCAGCAGCCGATTGGGGGGAGAGCAGTATTTT CASSRLGGEQYF
TRBD1 . TRBJ2-7 TRBV19 TGTGCCAGTAGTGCTCGGACAGGGTCTTACGAGCAGTACTTC CASSARTGSYEQYF
. . TRBJ2-5 TRBV5-5 TGTGCCAGCAGCTTTCGCGACAGTCCCCAAGAGACCCAGTACTTC CASSFRDSPQETQYF
TRBD1 . TRBJ2-1 TRBV5-6 TGTGCCAGCAGCTATCCGGGACAGGGGTTGAATGAGCAGTTCTTC CASSYPGQGLNEQFF
. . TRBJ2-3 TRBV7-9 TGTGCCAGCAGCTTAGCTGCAGATACGCAGTATTTT CASSLAADTQYF